This entry lists 22 T cell receptor beta chains sequenced from one sample in a study of CD8 T cells in Susac syndrome. Random hexamers were used to reverse transcribe an amount of about 0.5 to 1 ug RNA. Each CDR3 protein gets one entry after TCRdb re-called the immunoSEQ multiplex PCR reads with MiXCR. The sample consists of about 100,000 distinct CDR3 sequences, about 95% of them appearing once. Sample: CD8+ T cells from PBMCs. Receptor source: a human donor with Susac syndrome.

The CDR3 is CASSLAPQEPQHF. In nucleotides, the CDR3 is TGCGCCAGCAGCTTGGCCCCACAAGAGCCCCAGCATTTT. The V gene is TRBV5-1, the J gene TRBJ1-5; D ambiguous. CDR1 is SGHRS, CDR2 YFSETQ, per germline. CDR3 length: 13 residues. Trimming left V 0 bases short and J 8 bases short, with 9 bases between. Full variable domain (rest looked up from reference TRBV5-1 and TRBJ1-5): KAGVTQTPRYLIKTRGQQVTLSCSPISGHRSVSWYQQTPGQGLQFLFEYFSETQRNKGNFPGRFSGRQFSNSRSEMNVSTLELGDSALYLCASSLAPQEPQHFGDGTRLSIL.

The genes are TRBV29-1 and TRBJ2-3; 9 bases map to TRBD2. The CDR3 totals 14 residues. Germline CDR1 is SQVTM and CDR2 is ANQGSEA. V was pared by 3 bases and J by 5 bases, with 6 bases of the junction left unmatched. The CDR3 loop reads CSVDSGGGGDTQYF. The CDR3 DNA sequence: TGCAGCGTTGATAGCGGGGGAGGAGGAGATACGCAGTATTTT.

The chain combines TRBV29-1 with TRBJ1-1; 8 bases map to TRBD1. There are 15 residues in the CDR3. From germline, CDR1 is SQVTM and CDR2 ANQGSEA. The V and J ends lost 4 bases and 5 bases, in that order; junction bases with no gene match: 12. In DNA form, the CDR3 reads TGCAGCGTTGGAACACGTCAGGACAGGGAAACTGAAGCTTTCTTT. It codes for CSVGTRQDRETEAFF.

CDR3 bases: TGCAGCGTTGAAGAGTTTTTGGGTTCCTACAATGAGCAGTTCTTC. Residues: CSVEEFLGSYNEQFF. V gene TRBV29-1 combines with J gene TRBJ2-1; D is unresolved. Trimming shortened V by 0 bases and J by 1 base, and 10 bases separated the two germline ends. The CDR3 runs 15 residues. Germline CDR1 SQVTM, CDR2 ANQGSEA.

V is TRBV25-1 and J is TRBJ2-1; D is unclear. The CDR3 is 13 amino acids. V was cut by 4 bases and J by 14 bases, with 18 bases left in between. Germline assignment: CDR1 MGHDK and CDR2 SYGVNS. CDR3 sequence: CASSVPTVNLKFF. CDR3 bases: TGTGCCAGCAGTGTCCCTACGGTCAACTTAAAGTTCTTC.

The genes are TRBV4-2 and TRBJ2-2, with D possibly being TRBD1 (5 bases). Trimming pared 1 base from V and 6 bases from J, leaving 12 bases between. Germline V lookup: CDR1 LGHNA, CDR2 YNFKEQ. There are 15 residues in the CDR3. CDR3 nucleotide sequence: TGTGCCAGCAGCCAAGTCAGGGAAGAATCCGGGGAGCTGTTTTTT. Its translation is CASSQVREESGELFF.

The V and J genes are TRBV12-3 or TRBV12-4 and TRBJ2-5, with 9 bases aligning to TRBD1. The V and J ends lost 5 bases and 5 bases, in that order; junction bases with no gene match: 3. The CDR3 covers 13 residues. The CDR3 DNA sequence: TGTGCCAGCAGTACAGGGGGCACGGAGACCCAGTACTTC. Amino acids: CASSTGGTETQYF.

The V call is TRBV7-9, the J call TRBJ1-1; D possibly corresponds to TRBD1 (6 bases). Germline assignment: CDR1 SEHNR and CDR2 FQNEAQ (reference sequence). V lost 1 base and J 6 bases, leaving 12 bases between the germline ends. This CDR3 is built from 14 residues. CDR3 nucleotide sequence: TGTGCCAGCAGCTTAGTGGGGGCGCTCGCTGAAGCTTTCTTT. Protein sequence: CASSLVGALAEAFF.

This clonotype was detected a few times. This sequence joins TRBV5-6 and TRBJ1-5; D is ambiguous. Germline-derived CDR1 and CDR2 are SGHDT and YYEEEE. This CDR3 region has 14 residues. Trimming pared 0 bases from V and 3 bases from J, leaving 7 bases between. This CDR3 is CASSLEGNNQPQHF. The CDR3 DNA follows: TGTGCCAGCAGCTTGGAGGGAAACAATCAGCCCCAGCATTTT.

The rearrangement joins TRBV2 to TRBJ1-1, with 8 bases aligning to TRBD1. CDR3 length equals 14 residues. Looked up from germline, CDR1 is SNHLY and CDR2 is FYNNEI. With 7 bases clipped from V and 4 bases from J, the junction kept 8 bases outside the gene matches. Here the CDR3 DNA reads TGTGCCAGCATTTTGACAGGGGAGGGCACTGAAGCTTTCTTT. It codes for CASILTGEGTEAFF.

The chain combines TRBV3-1 with TRBJ2-7; D is perhaps TRBD1 (6 bases). Trimming took off 6 bases at V and 6 bases at J, with 21 bases between the two ends. Germline lookup yields CDR1 LGHDT and CDR2 YNNKEL (reference sequence). The CDR3 is made up of 15 amino acids. CDR3 residues: CASSHVGQPTGEQYF. DNA of the CDR3: TGTGCCAGCAGTCACGTCGGACAGCCGACCGGCGAGCAGTACTTC.

The rearrangement joins TRBV7-2 to TRBJ1-2, with D possibly matching TRBD1 (5 bases). This CDR3 is built from 12 residues. Per the germline V gene, CDR1 is SGHTA and CDR2 is FQGNSA. V was trimmed by 5 bases and J by 7 bases, leaving 11 bases between them. CDR3 DNA: TGTGCCAGCAGCCTACGGGGGGGTGGCTACACCTTC. Residues: CASSLRGGGYTF.

This sequence joins TRBV12-3 or TRBV12-4 and TRBJ1-1, with D maybe TRBD1 (6 bases). Trimming pared 6 bases from V and 1 base from J, leaving 15 bases between. This CDR3 contains 15 residues. Here the CDR3 reads CASSLHRATNTEAFF. CDR3 coding DNA: TGTGCCAGCAGCCTTCACAGGGCAACGAACACTGAAGCTTTCTTT.

This clonotype has just one count. V usage is TRBV6-5 and J usage is TRBJ2-5, with 7 bases that match TRBD1. V shed 5 bases, J shed 2 bases, and the junction held 8 bases outside the gene matches. This CDR3 comprises 15 residues. Germline V gene lookup returns CDR1 MNHEY and CDR2 SVGAGI. CDR3 residues: CASSKPGTAQETQYF. Here the CDR3 DNA reads TGTGCCAGCAGTAAACCCGGGACAGCTCAAGAGACCCAGTACTTC.

The V gene is TRBV3-1, the J gene TRBJ2-7; perhaps D is TRBD1 or TRBD2 (6 bases each). CDR3 length: 13 residues. Per the germline V gene, CDR1 is LGHDT and CDR2 is YNNKEL (reference sequence). The germline V and J ends were trimmed by 0 bases and 7 bases, with 10 bases remaining between them. Here the CDR3 reads CASSQDTGREQYF. CDR3 in DNA: TGTGCCAGCAGCCAAGATACAGGGAGGGAGCAGTACTTC.

The chain uses TRBV4-1 and TRBJ2-5, with 8 bases aligning to TRBD2. CDR3 length: 15 residues. V lost 4 bases, J lost 4 bases, and 8 bases stayed unmatched. CDR1 and CDR2 from the germline V gene are MGHRA and YSYEKL. CDR3 region: CASSRNRLASETQYF. The CDR3 DNA follows: TGCGCCAGCAGCCGAAATCGACTAGCGTCAGAGACCCAGTACTTC.

V usage is TRBV24-1 and J usage is TRBJ2-5; D ambiguous. The germline V and J ends were trimmed by 3 bases and 1 base, with 5 bases remaining between them. Germline values: CDR1 KGHDR, CDR2 SFDVKD. The CDR3 is 13 residues long. The CDR3 loop reads CATSDPTQETQYF. The CDR3, as DNA: TGTGCCACCAGTGATCCGACCCAAGAGACCCAGTACTTC.

The chain couples TRBV29-1 to TRBJ2-1; tentative D call: TRBD2 (7 bases). CDR1 and CDR2 (germline): SQVTM, ANQGSEA. V was trimmed by 6 bases and J by 7 bases, leaving 10 bases between them. The CDR3 extends over 11 amino acids. CDR3 sequence reads: CSVGGRNEQFF. CDR3 in DNA: TGCAGCGTCGGGGGGCGGAATGAGCAGTTCTTC.

The table lists this clonotype with a count of one. This chain connects TRBV4-1 to TRBJ1-2; D gene ambiguous. The CDR3 runs 13 residues. CDR1 and CDR2 (germline): MGHRA, YSYEKL. The V gene lost 3 bases and the J gene lost 7 bases, with 12 bases spanning the gap. DNA for the CDR3: TGCGCCAGCAGCCATCTGGAGCAAAGTGGCTACACCTTC. It encodes CASSHLEQSGYTF.

The chain carries TRBV29-1 and TRBJ2-7; tentatively, D is TRBD2 (7 bases). Trimming took 6 bases from V and 2 from J, leaving 17 bases between them. This CDR3 has 14 residues. Germline V lookup: CDR1 SQVTM, CDR2 ANQGSEA. The CDR3, as DNA: TGCAGCGTGCCTGGGGGGGGGACACCCTACGAGCAGTACTTC. This codes for CSVPGGGTPYEQYF.

The gene calls are TRBV6-1 and TRBJ1-4, with 9 positions matching TRBD1. CDR1 is MNHNS and CDR2 is SASEGT in the germline V gene. V was clipped by 6 bases and J by 5 bases; unmatched bases: 4. This CDR3 contains 14 residues. Here the CDR3 DNA reads TGTGCCAGCAGAACCGGACAGGGGAATGAAAAACTGTTTTTT. The encoded protein is CASRTGQGNEKLFF.

The chain links TRBV7-2 to TRBJ2-1, with TRBD2 matching 10 bases. The CDR3 is 16 amino acids. The germline gives CDR1 SGHTA, CDR2 FQGNSA. J was trimmed by 7 bases and V by 4 bases; bases with no gene match: 10. The CDR3 coding sequence is TGTGCCAGCAGCTACCAAGCGGGAGGGCCACGGAATGAGCAGTTCTTC. Its protein product is CASSYQAGGPRNEQFF.